Listed here are 24 T cell receptor beta chains from one sample, sequenced in a study of cytomegalovirus exposure and HLA in healthy donors. PCR employed 60 Vbeta and 13 Jbeta primers. Some clones are missing from TCRdb's copy, which holds only in-frame ones; the method was immunoSEQ multiplex PCR. The repertoire consists of approximately 120,000 clones, with 78% occurring once and the leading ten covering around 3.9%. Material for sequencing was PBMCs. These receptors all come from a man aged 40-49 years in good health and CMV-seronegative.

In its sample, this clone was seen once. CDR3 coding DNA: TGCGCCAGCAGCTGGACAGGGCCACGTCCTGAAGCTTTCTTT. This sequence encodes CASSWTGPRPEAFF. The rearrangement uses TRBV4-3 and TRBJ1-1, with 8 bases matching TRBD1. The CDR3 contains 14 residues. Looked up from germline, CDR1 is LGHNA and CDR2 is YSLEER. V shed 5 bases and J 6 bases; nucleotides not matched to a gene: 8.

The gene calls are TRBV7-2 and TRBJ2-3; D is possibly TRBD2 (5 bases). V was cut by 1 base and J by 4 bases, with 12 bases left in between. Germline V lookup: CDR1 SGHTA, CDR2 FQGNSA. The CDR3 runs to 15 residues. CDR3 residues: CASSLGTRTPDTQYF. CDR3 DNA: TGTGCCAGCAGCTTAGGAACTAGGACCCCAGATACGCAGTATTTT.

The genes are TRBV21-1 and TRBJ1-2; TRBD1, the table's D call, was not compared with the DNA. TRBV21-1 is an annotated pseudogene. CDR3 length equals 17 residues. CDR3 amino acids: CASSREQGEFPTLGYTF. CDR3 in DNA: TGTGCCAGCAGCAGAGAACAGGGGGAGTTCCCGACTCTCGGCTACACCTTC.

The V call is TRBV5-4, the J call TRBJ1-2, with 7 positions matching TRBD1. Germline V gene data show CDR1 as SGHNT and CDR2 as YYREEE (reference sequence). Losses at the gene ends were 4 bases for V and 5 bases for J; bases not matched to a gene: 14. The CDR3 contains 16 residues. CDR3: CASSLADRAKVYGYTF. The DNA for the CDR3 is TGTGCCAGCAGCCTCGCTGACAGGGCTAAAGTATATGGCTACACCTTC.

The J gene is TRBJ1-2, the V gene TRBV6-1; D is uncertain. The CDR3 is 12 residues long. The V end was cut by 11 bases, the J end by 1 base, with 11 bases between. Germline-derived CDR1 and CDR2 are MNHNS and SASEGT. This CDR3 reads CAHEKSNYGYTF. The DNA of the CDR3 is TGTGCCCATGAAAAGAGTAACTATGGCTACACCTTC.

This clone has a single count. The gene calls are TRBV15 and TRBJ1-4, with TRBD1 identical over 7 bases. J lost 5 bases, V lost 4 bases, and 4 bases had no gene match. The CDR3 is 14 amino acids. CDR1 and CDR2 (germline): LNHNV, YYDKDF (reference sequence). The chain's CDR3 is CATSTGTVNEKLFF. The CDR3 DNA sequence: TGTGCCACCAGCACCGGGACAGTCAATGAAAAACTGTTTTTT.

V usage is TRBV5-3 and J usage is TRBJ2-3; D possibly corresponds to TRBD1 (6 bases). TRBV5-3 is an open reading frame whose function is uncertain. V lost 1 base and J lost 2, with 11 bases in between. The CDR3 has 15 residues. Written as DNA, the CDR3 is TGTGCCAGAAGCTTGAGGGGGAACTACACAGATACGCAGTATTTT. This translates into CARSLRGNYTDTQYF.

The V gene is TRBV5-1, the J gene TRBJ2-4, with 10 nucleotides matching TRBD1. The CDR3 sequence is 16 residues long. The V gene end was trimmed by 4 bases and the J gene end by 5 bases; junction bases not matched to a gene: 9. Germline CDR1 SGHRS, CDR2 YFSETQ. The CDR3 loop reads CASSMGGQGLQNIQYF. The CDR3 DNA follows: TGCGCCAGCAGCATGGGGGGACAGGGGTTACAAAACATTCAGTACTTC.

This clone has a single count. This chain uses TRBV7-3 with TRBJ2-1; a weak D match, TRBD2 (6 bases). CDR1 SGHTA and CDR2 FQGTGA come from the germline V gene. Between the trimmed V and J ends, which lost 5 bases and 5 bases, there was a span of 16 bases. This CDR3 comprises 15 residues. The CDR3 loop is CASSPLGRRDNEQFF. CDR3 DNA: TGTGCCAGCAGCCCTTTGGGCCGGAGGGACAATGAGCAGTTCTTC.

The chain combines TRBV9 with TRBJ1-4; 9 nucleotides agree with TRBD1. Germline lookup yields CDR1 SGDLS and CDR2 YYNGEE. The length of the CDR3 is 17 residues. J lost 3 bases, V lost 3 bases, and 9 bases had no gene match. DNA for the CDR3: TGTGCCAGCAGCGCTGGGACAGGGAGGTTTTCTAATGAAAAACTGTTTTTT. Its protein is CASSAGTGRFSNEKLFF.

The chain is built from TRBV19 and TRBJ2-3; TRBD1 is a possible D gene (7 bases). Germline CDR1 LNHDA, CDR2 SQIVND (reference sequence). There are 15 residues in the CDR3. Trimming shortened V by 6 bases and J by 4 bases, and 17 bases separated the two germline ends. CDR3 amino acids: CASSKEGAAADTQYF. The DNA of the CDR3 is TGTGCCAGTAGCAAGGAGGGGGCTGCCGCAGATACGCAGTATTTT. Full variable domain (rest looked up from reference TRBV19 and TRBJ2-3): DGGITQSPKYLFRKEGQNVTLSCEQNLNHDAMYWYRQDPGQGLRLIYYSQIVNDFQKGDIAEGYSVSREKKESFPLTVTSAQKNPTAFYLCASSKEGAAADTQYFGPGTRLTVL.

The chain is built from TRBV7-2 and TRBJ2-2; 8 nucleotides agree with TRBD2. The germline gives CDR1 SGHTA, CDR2 FQGNSA. With 5 bases clipped from V and 11 bases from J, the junction kept 13 bases outside the gene matches. There are 15 residues in the CDR3. The CDR3 here is CASSGGASGSRELFF. The DNA of the CDR3 is TGTGCCAGCAGCGGCGGGGCTAGCGGGTCCAGAGAGCTGTTTTTT.

The V call is TRBV7-3, the J call TRBJ1-2; the D is unclear. This CDR3 is 13 amino acids long. Per germline, CDR1 SGHTA and CDR2 FQGTGA. V lost 0 bases and J lost 8, with 10 bases in between. The CDR3 DNA reads TGTGCCAGCAGCTTAACGGCTCGTCAGGGCTACACCTTC. Its translation is CASSLTARQGYTF. Looking up the rest from reference TRBV7-3 and TRBJ1-2 gives the full variable domain: GAGVSQTPSNKVTEKGKYVELRCDPISGHTALYWYRQSLGQGPEFLIYFQGTGAADDSGLPNDRFFAVRPEGSVSTLKIQRTERGDSAVYLCASSLTARQGYTFGSGTRLTVV.

The J gene is TRBJ2-5, the V gene TRBV7-3, with D perhaps matching TRBD2 (6 bases). The J call may be wrong; the DNA end is better matched by TRBJ2-7. Looked up from germline, CDR1 is SGHTA and CDR2 is FQGTGA. The CDR3 spans 15 residues. The CDR3 here is CASSQAGGLQYEQYF. DNA of the CDR3: TGTGCCAGCAGCCAAGCGGGCGGACTACAATACGAGCAGTACTTC.

This rearrangement joins TRBV15 to TRBJ2-6; no clear D. CDR1 and CDR2 (germline): LNHNV, YYDKDF (reference sequence). Trimming took off 4 bases at V and 0 bases at J, with 10 bases between the two ends. The CDR3 has 16 residues. The CDR3 here is CATSIGGNSGANVLTF. The CDR3, as DNA: TGTGCCACCAGCATCGGCGGAAACTCTGGGGCCAACGTCCTGACTTTC.

The chain employs TRBV5-4 and TRBJ1-3; D is unclear. The ends were cut back, 0 bases at V and 2 bases at J, with 12 bases in the middle. Germline V gene data show CDR1 as SGHNT and CDR2 as YYREEE (reference sequence). The CDR3 has 16 amino acids. CDR3 region: CASSLAGGVAGNTIYF. The CDR3 bases are TGTGCCAGCAGCTTGGCCGGCGGGGTCGCTGGAAACACCATATATTTT.

This chain joins TRBV2 and TRBJ2-5; maybe TRBD2 (5 bases). Germline V lookup: CDR1 SNHLY, CDR2 FYNNEI. The CDR3 covers 14 residues. The V gene lost 2 bases and the J gene lost 3 bases, with 10 bases spanning the gap. DNA of the CDR3: TGTGCCAGCAGTGAAAGTGTGGGAGAAGAGACCCAGTACTTC. It codes for CASSESVGEETQYF.

This clone was counted once. The chain recombines TRBV5-1 with TRBJ2-5; TRBD1 might be the D (6 bases). The CDR3 has 14 amino acids. Germline assignment: CDR1 SGHRS and CDR2 YFSETQ. V was cut by 7 bases and J by 2 bases, with 15 bases left in between. The CDR3 DNA reads as TGCGCCAGCTCTCTGGGGGCAGGACAAGAGACCCAGTACTTC. Protein: CASSLGAGQETQYF.

The rearrangement uses TRBV9 and TRBJ1-1; D uncertain. Trimming shortened V by 3 bases and J by 2 bases, and 14 bases separated the two germline ends. The CDR3 has 15 residues. CDR1 is SGDLS, CDR2 YYNGEE, per germline. For the CDR3, the DNA is TGTGCCAGCAGCGCGCCCGGGGAGGGCAACACTGAAGCTTTCTTT. It encodes CASSAPGEGNTEAFF.

The chain uses TRBV9 and TRBJ2-7; possibly TRBD2 for D (6 bases). V gave up 2 bases and J gave up 0 bases, with 9 bases separating them. This CDR3 is 14 amino acids long. Germline V gives CDR1 SGDLS, CDR2 YYNGEE. The CDR3 is CASSVGGYSYEQYF. DNA for the CDR3: TGTGCCAGCAGCGTGGGGGGTTACTCCTACGAGCAGTACTTC.

This clone was found once. CDR3 in amino acids: CASSQDRLYGYTF. For the CDR3, the DNA is TGCGCCAGCAGCCAAGATCGACTGTATGGCTACACCTTC. V gene TRBV4-3 combines with J gene TRBJ1-2, with no clear D. This CDR3 is built from 13 residues. The V and J ends lost 0 bases and 5 bases respectively, with 7 bases between them. Per germline, CDR1 LGHNA and CDR2 YSLEER.

The chain is built from TRBV7-6 and TRBJ2-3, with 7 bases fitting TRBD1. J was trimmed by 1 base and V by 5 bases; bases with no gene match: 9. The CDR3 loop spans 16 amino acids. Germline values: CDR1 SGHVS, CDR2 FNYEAQ. The CDR3 coding sequence is TGTGCCAGCAGCCACCAGGCCGGACAGGGCACAGATACGCAGTATTTT. Its translation: CASSHQAGQGTDTQYF.

The rearrangement uses TRBV5-6 and TRBJ2-7; D is unresolved. Germline lookup yields CDR1 SGHDT and CDR2 YYEEEE. The V end was cut by 4 bases, the J end by 0 bases, with 14 bases between. CDR3 size: 15 residues. The CDR3: CASSHPTGSSYEQYF. The CDR3 DNA reads as TGTGCCAGCAGCCACCCGACTGGTAGCTCCTACGAGCAGTACTTC.

The rearrangement links TRBV7-9 to TRBJ2-3, with D unresolved. There are 15 residues in the CDR3. Germline-derived CDR1 and CDR2 are SEHNR and FQNEAQ (reference sequence). V was cut by 5 bases and J by 2 bases, with 14 bases left in between. CDR3 amino acids: CASSPYPKLTDTQYF. The CDR3 DNA sequence: TGTGCCAGCAGCCCGTACCCAAAACTCACAGATACGCAGTATTTT.